One and the same sample provided the 3 T cell receptor beta chains below, sequenced in a study of a mutant IDH1 vaccine in newly diagnosed glioma. This table comes from immunoSEQ multiplex PCR, and its TCRdb copy is limited to in-frame clones, with some not included. The sample yields under 13,000 clones, 88% seen once. Time point reported: week 23, last vaccination. Each vaccine dose was 300 ug of mutant IDH1 20-mer peptide, with topical imiquimod. No antigens are known for them. The sequences come from PBMCs, collected from a glioma patient whose treatment included an IDH1 peptide vaccine. The receptors originated from a woman in her 40s with glioma. Some clones in this sample may be carry-over from other donors' samples.

The V and J genes are TRBV19 and TRBJ1-5; 11 bases agree with TRBD1. Germline trimming cut 0 bases from V and 5 bases from J; bases unmatched to any gene: 3. Germline CDR1 is LNHDA and CDR2 is SQIVND (reference sequence). This CDR3 comprises 16 residues. CDR3 region: CASSIEGTGGDQPQHF. DNA for the CDR3: TGTGCCAGTAGTATAGAGGGGACAGGGGGTGATCAGCCCCAGCATTTT.

The chain carries TRBV5-8 and TRBJ2-7; 8 bases match TRBD1. From germline, CDR1 is SGHTS and CDR2 YDEGEE. V lost 3 bases to trimming and J lost 0 bases; unmatched junction nucleotides: 5. This CDR3 comprises 15 residues. CDR3 in amino acids: CASSSRTGHSYEQYF. The DNA for the CDR3 is TGTGCCAGCAGCTCCCGGACAGGGCACTCCTACGAGCAGTACTTC.

Here the CDR3 DNA reads TGTGCCAGCAGTTTACCGACTAAGGGTGAGCAGTTCTTC. Translating gives CASSLPTKGEQFF. The J gene is TRBJ2-1, the V gene TRBV27, with D possibly TRBD2 on 5 matching bases. V lost 2 bases, J lost 9 bases, and 11 bases lay in between. The CDR3 has 13 amino acids. CDR1 is MNHEY and CDR2 is SMNVEV in the germline V gene (reference sequence).